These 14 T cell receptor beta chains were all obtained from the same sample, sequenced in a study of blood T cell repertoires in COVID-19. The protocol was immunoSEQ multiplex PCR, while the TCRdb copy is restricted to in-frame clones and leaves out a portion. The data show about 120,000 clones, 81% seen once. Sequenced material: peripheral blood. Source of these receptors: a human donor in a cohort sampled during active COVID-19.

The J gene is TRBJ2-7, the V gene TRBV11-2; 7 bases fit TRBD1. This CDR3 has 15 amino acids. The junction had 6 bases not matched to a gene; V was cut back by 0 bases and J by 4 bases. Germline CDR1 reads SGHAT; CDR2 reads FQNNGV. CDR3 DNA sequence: TGTGCCAGCAGCTTAGATCCCGGGACAGTATACGAGCAGTACTTC. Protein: CASSLDPGTVYEQYF.

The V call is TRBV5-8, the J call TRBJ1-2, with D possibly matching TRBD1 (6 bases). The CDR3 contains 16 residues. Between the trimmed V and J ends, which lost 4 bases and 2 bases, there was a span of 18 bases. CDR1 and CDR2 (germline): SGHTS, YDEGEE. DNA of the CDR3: TGTGCCAGCAGCCCGGGGGGGGCAGGATCAAACTATGGCTACACCTTC. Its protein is CASSPGGAGSNYGYTF.

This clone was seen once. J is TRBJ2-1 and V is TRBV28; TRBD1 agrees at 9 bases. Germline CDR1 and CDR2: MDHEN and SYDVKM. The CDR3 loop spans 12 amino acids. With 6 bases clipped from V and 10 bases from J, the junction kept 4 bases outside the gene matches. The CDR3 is CASRLGTGEQFF. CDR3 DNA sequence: TGTGCCAGCAGACTCGGGACAGGGGAGCAGTTCTTC. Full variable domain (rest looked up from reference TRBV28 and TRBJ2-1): DVKVTQSSRYLVKRTGEKVFLECVQDMDHENMFWYRQDPGLGLRLIYFSYDVKMKEKGDIPEGYSVSREKKERFSLILESASTNQTSMYLCASRLGTGEQFFGPGTRLTVL.

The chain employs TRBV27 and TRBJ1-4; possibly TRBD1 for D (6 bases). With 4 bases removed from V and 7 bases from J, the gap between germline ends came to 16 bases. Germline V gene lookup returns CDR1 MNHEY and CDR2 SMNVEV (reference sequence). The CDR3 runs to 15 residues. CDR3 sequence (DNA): TGTGCCAGCAGTTACATCAGGGGAGGGGTTGAAAAACTGTTTTTT. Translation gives CASSYIRGGVEKLFF.

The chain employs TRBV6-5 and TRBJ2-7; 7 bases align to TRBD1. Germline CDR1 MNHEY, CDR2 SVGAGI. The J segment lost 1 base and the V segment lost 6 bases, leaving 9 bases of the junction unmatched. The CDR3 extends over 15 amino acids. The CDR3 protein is CASRPFGTASYEQYF. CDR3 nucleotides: TGTGCCAGCAGGCCATTCGGGACAGCTTCCTACGAGCAGTACTTC.

The DNA for the CDR3 is TGTGCCAGCAATGAACAGCTGAACACTGAAGCTTTCTTT. Translation gives CASNEQLNTEAFF. The chain links TRBV28 to TRBJ1-1; D not resolved. The CDR3 length is 13 residues. The germline V and J ends were trimmed by 7 bases and 0 bases, with 9 bases remaining between them. CDR1 and CDR2 from the germline V gene are MDHEN and SYDVKM.

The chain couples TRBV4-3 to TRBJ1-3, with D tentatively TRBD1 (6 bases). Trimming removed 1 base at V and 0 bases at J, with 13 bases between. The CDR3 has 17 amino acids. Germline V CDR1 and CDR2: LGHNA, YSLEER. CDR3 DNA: TGCGCCAGCAGCCAAGTGGACAGTGTCTTCTCTGGAAACACCATATATTTT. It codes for CASSQVDSVFSGNTIYF.

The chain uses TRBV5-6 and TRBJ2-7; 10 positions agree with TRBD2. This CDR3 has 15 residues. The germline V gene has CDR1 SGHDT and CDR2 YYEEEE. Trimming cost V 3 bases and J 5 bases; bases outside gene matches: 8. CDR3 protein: CASSYGTSAPHEQYF. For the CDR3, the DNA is TGTGCCAGCAGCTACGGGACTAGCGCCCCCCACGAGCAGTACTTC.

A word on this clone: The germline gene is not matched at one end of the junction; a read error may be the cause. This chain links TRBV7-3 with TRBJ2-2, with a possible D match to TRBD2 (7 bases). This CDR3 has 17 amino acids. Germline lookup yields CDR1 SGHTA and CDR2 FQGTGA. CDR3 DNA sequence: TGTCCCAGCCGCCCCGGGGGGCACAGGGCTAGGGCCGGGGAGCTGTTTTTT. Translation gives CPSRPGGHRARAGELFF.

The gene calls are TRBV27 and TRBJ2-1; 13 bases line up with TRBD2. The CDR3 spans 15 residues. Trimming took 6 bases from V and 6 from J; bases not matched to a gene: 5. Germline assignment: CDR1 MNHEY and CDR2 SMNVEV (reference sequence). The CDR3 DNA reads TGTGCCAGCAGGGTACTAGCGGGAGGGCCCAATGAGCAGTTCTTC. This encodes CASRVLAGGPNEQFF.

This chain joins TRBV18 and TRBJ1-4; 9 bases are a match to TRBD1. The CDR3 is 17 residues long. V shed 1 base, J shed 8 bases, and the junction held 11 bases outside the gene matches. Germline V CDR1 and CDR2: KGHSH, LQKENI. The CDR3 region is CASSPQLPRQGEEKLFF. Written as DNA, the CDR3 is TGTGCCAGCTCACCACAACTGCCGCGACAGGGGGAGGAAAAACTGTTTTTT.

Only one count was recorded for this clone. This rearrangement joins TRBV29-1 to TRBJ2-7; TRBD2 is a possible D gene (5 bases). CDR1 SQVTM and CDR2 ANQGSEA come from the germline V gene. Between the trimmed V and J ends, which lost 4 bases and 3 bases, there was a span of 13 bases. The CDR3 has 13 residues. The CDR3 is CSVAAGPDYEQYF. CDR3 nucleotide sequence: TGCAGCGTTGCTGCGGGCCCCGACTACGAGCAGTACTTC.

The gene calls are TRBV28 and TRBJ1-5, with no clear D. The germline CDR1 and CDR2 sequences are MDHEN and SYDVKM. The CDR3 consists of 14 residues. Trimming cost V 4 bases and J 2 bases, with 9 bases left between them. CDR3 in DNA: TGTGCCAGCAGTTCCGGGTTGGGCAATCAGCCCCAGCATTTT. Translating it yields CASSSGLGNQPQHF.

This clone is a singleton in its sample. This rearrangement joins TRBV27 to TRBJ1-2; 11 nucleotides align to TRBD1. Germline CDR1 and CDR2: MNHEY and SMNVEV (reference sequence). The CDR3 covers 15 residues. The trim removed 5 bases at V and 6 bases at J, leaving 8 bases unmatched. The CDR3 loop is CASSGTGGVINGYTF. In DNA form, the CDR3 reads TGTGCCAGCAGTGGGACAGGGGGAGTAATAAATGGCTACACCTTC.